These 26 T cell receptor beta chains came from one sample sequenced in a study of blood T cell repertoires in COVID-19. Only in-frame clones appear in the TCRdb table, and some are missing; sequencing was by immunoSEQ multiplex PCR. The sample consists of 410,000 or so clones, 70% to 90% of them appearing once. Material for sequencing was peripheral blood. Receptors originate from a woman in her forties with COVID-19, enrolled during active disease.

DNA of the CDR3: TGCACCACCCGGTGGCGGTGCAATCAGCCCCAGCATTTT. This translates into CTTRWRCNQPQHF. The rearrangement joins TRBV1 to TRBJ1-5. TRBV1 corresponds to a pseudogene. The CDR3 has 13 residues.

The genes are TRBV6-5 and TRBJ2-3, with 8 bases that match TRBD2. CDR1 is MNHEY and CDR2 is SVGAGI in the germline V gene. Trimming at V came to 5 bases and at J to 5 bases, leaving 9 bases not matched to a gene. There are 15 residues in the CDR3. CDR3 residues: CASSIDGGARDTQYF. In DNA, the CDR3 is TGTGCCAGCAGTATTGACGGGGGGGCTAGAGATACGCAGTATTTT.

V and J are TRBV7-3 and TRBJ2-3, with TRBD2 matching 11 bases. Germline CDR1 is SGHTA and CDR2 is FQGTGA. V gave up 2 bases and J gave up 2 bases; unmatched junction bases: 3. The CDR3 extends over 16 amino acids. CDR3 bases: TGTGCCAGCAGCTTACGACTAGCGGGGACCACAGATACGCAGTATTTT. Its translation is CASSLRLAGTTDTQYF.

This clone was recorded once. The CDR3, as DNA: TGCGCCAGCAGCGCCTACAGTCAAGAGACCCAGTACTTC. Translation gives CASSAYSQETQYF. The gene calls are TRBV5-1 and TRBJ2-5; D remains ambiguous. The CDR3 covers 13 residues. With 4 bases removed from V and 2 bases from J, the gap between germline ends came to 9 bases. Germline V CDR1 and CDR2: SGHRS, YFSETQ.

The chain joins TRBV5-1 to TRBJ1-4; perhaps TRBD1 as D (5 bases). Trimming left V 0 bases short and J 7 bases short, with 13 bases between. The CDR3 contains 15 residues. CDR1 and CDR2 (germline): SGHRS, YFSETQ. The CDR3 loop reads CASSLVPGQSEKLFF. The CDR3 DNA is TGCGCCAGCAGCTTGGTCCCAGGGCAGAGTGAAAAACTGTTTTTT. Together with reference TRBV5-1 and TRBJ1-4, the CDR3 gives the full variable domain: KAGVTQTPRYLIKTRGQQVTLSCSPISGHRSVSWYQQTPGQGLQFLFEYFSETQRNKGNFPGRFSGRQFSNSRSEMNVSTLELGDSALYLCASSLVPGQSEKLFFGSGTQLSVL.

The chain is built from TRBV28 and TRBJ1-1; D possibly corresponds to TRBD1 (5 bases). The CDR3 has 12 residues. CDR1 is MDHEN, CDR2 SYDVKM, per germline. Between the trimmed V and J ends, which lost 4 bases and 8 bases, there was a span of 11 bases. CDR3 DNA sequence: TGTGCCAGCAGTTCCCCAGGGTTAGAAGCTTTCTTT. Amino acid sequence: CASSSPGLEAFF.

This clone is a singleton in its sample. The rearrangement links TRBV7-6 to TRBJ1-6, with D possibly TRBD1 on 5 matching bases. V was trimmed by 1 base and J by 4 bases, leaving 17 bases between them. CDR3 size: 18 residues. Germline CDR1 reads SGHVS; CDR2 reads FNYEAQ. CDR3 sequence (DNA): TGTGCCAGCAGCTTAGATTATCGGCAGGGAATTTATAATTCACCCCTCCACTTT. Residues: CASSLDYRQGIYNSPLHF.

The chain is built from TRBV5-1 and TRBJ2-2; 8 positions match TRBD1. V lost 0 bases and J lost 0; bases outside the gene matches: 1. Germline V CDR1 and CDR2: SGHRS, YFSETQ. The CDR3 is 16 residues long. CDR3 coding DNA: TGCGCCAGCAGCTTGGAGACAGGGGCGAACACCGGGGAGCTGTTTTTT. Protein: CASSLETGANTGELFF. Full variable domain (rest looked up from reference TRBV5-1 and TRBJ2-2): KAGVTQTPRYLIKTRGQQVTLSCSPISGHRSVSWYQQTPGQGLQFLFEYFSETQRNKGNFPGRFSGRQFSNSRSEMNVSTLELGDSALYLCASSLETGANTGELFFGEGSRLTVL.

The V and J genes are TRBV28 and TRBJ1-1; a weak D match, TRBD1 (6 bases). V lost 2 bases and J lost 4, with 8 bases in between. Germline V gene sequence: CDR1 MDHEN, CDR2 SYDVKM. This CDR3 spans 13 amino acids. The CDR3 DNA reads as TGTGCCAGCAGTTTAGTACAGGGCACTGAAGCTTTCTTT. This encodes CASSLVQGTEAFF.

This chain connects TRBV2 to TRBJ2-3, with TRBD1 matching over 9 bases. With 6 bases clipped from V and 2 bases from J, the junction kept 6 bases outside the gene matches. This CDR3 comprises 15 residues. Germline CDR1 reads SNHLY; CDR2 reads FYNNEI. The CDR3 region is CASSRDRVTTDTQYF. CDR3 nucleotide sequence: TGTGCCAGCAGCCGGGACAGGGTCACCACAGATACGCAGTATTTT.

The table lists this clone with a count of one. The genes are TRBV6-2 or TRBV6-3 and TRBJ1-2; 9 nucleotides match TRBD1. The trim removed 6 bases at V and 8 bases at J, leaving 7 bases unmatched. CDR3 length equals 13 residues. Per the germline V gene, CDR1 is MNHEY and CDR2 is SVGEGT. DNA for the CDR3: TGTGCCAGCAGCCATTACAGGGGGCGAGGCTACACCTTC. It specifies CASSHYRGRGYTF.

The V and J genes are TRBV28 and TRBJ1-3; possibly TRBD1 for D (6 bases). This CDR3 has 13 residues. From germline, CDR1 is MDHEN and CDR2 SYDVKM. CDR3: CAAGAYSGNTIYF. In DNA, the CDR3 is TGTGCGGCGGGGGCGTACTCTGGAAACACCATATATTTT.

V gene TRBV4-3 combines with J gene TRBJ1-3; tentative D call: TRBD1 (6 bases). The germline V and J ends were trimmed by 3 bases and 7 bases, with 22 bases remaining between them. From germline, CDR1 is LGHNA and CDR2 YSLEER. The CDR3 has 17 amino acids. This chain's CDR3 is CASSQIGGGLGRNTIYF. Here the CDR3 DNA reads TGCGCCAGCAGCCAGATTGGGGGGGGGCTCGGGAGGAACACCATATATTTT.

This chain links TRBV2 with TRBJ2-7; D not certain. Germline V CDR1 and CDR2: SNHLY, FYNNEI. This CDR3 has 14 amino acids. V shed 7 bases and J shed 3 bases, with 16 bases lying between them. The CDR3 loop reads CASIGSWAYYEQYF. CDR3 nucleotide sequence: TGTGCCAGCATTGGGTCGTGGGCCTACTACGAGCAGTACTTC.

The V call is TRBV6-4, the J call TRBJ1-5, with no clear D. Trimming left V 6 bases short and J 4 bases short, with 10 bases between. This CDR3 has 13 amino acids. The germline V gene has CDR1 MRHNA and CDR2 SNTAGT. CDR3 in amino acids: CASSPTANQPQHF. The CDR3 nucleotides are TGTGCCAGCAGCCCCACAGCTAATCAGCCCCAGCATTTT.

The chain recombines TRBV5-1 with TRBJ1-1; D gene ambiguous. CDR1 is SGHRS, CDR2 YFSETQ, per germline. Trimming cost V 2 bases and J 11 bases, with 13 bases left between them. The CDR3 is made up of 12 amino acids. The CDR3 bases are TGCGCCAGCAGCTTAGAGATCGGTATGGCTTTCTTT. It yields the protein CASSLEIGMAFF.

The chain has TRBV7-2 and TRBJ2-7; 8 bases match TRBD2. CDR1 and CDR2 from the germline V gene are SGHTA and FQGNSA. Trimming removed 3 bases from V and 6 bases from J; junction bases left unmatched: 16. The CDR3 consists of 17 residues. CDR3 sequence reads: CASSLPPLREVALEQYF. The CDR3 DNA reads TGTGCCAGCAGCTTGCCCCCTCTGCGGGAGGTAGCCCTCGAGCAGTACTTC.

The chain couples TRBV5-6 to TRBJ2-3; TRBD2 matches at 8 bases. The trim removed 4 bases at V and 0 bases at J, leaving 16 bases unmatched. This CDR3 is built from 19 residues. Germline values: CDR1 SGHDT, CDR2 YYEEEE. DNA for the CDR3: TGTGCCAGCAGCCCCTTGTGGGAAGCGGGGGAATATAGCACAGATACGCAGTATTTT. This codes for CASSPLWEAGEYSTDTQYF.

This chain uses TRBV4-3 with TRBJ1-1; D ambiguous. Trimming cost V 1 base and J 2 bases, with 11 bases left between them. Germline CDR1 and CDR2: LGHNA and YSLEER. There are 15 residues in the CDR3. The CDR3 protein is CASSQGLEGNTEAFF. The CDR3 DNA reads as TGCGCCAGCAGCCAAGGGCTAGAGGGCAACACTGAAGCTTTCTTT.

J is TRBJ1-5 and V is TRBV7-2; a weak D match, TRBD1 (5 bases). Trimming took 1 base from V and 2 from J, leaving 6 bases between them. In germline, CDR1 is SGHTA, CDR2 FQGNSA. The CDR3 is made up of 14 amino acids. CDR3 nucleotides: TGTGCCAGCAGCTTAGAGGGGCGCAATCAGCCCCAGCATTTT. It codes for CASSLEGRNQPQHF.

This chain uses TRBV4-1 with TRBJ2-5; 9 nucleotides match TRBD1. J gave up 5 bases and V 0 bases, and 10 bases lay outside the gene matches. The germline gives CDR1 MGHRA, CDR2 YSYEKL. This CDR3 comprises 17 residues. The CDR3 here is CASSQDRDREFWETQYF. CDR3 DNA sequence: TGCGCCAGCAGCCAAGACAGGGACAGGGAATTTTGGGAGACCCAGTACTTC.

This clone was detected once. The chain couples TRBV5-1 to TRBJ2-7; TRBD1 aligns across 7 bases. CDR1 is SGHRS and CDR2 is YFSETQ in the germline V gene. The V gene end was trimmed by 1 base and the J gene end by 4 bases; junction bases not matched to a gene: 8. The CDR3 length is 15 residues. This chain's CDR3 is CASSLTGQIGYEQYF. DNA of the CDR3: TGCGCCAGCAGCTTGACGGGACAGATAGGTTACGAGCAGTACTTC.

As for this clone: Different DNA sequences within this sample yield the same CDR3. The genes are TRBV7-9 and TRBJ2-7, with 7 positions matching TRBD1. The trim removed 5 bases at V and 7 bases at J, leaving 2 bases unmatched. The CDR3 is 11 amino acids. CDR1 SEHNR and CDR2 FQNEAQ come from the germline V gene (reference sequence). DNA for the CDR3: TGTGCCAGCAGCCCCAGGGGGGAGCAGTACTTC. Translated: CASSPRGEQYF.

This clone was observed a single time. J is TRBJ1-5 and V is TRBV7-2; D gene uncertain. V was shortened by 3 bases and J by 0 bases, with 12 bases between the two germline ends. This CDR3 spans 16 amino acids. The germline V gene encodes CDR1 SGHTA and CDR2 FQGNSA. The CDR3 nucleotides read TGTGCCAGCAGCTTGTTGGCAGTTTATAGCAATCAGCCCCAGCATTTT. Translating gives CASSLLAVYSNQPQHF.

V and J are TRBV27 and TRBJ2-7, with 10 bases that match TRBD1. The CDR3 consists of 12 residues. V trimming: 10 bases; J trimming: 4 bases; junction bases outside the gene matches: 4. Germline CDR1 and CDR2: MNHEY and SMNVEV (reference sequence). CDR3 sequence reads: CATRTGGYEQYF. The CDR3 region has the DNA TGTGCCACCCGGACAGGGGGATACGAGCAGTACTTC.

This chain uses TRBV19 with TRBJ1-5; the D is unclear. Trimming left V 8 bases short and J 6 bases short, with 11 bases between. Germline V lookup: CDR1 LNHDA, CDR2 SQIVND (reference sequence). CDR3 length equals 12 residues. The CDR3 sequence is CASGEVGQPQHF. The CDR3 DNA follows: TGTGCCAGTGGGGAGGTTGGTCAGCCCCAGCATTTT.